This TCR beta chain was captured by sequencing in a study of blood T cell repertoires in COVID-19. Germline trimming cut 3 bases from V and 5 bases from J; bases unmatched to any gene: 6. Per the germline V gene, CDR1 is LGHDT and CDR2 is YNNKEL (reference sequence). The CDR3 runs to 16 residues. Original analysis: Estimation of nucleated cell counts relied on the amplification of reference gene primers. The repertoire was sequenced with immunoSEQ multiplex PCR; TCRdb's copy has only in-frame clones and lacks some. Clone size and V and J calls were adopted from that table, with D and trimming inferred from the DNA. Among some 220,000 clones listed, 84% were seen once.

The V and J genes are TRBV3-1 (or the pseudogene TRBV3-2) and TRBJ1-6, with 8 bases aligning to TRBD1. The sample taken for sequencing was peripheral blood. This sequence was found in a woman aged 55 to 70 with acute or convalescent COVID-19. The CDR3 DNA is TGTGCCAGCAGCCAGGACTCAGGGGGCAATAATTCACCCCTCCACTTT. This sequence encodes CASSQDSGGNNSPLHF.